The text below deals with one TCR beta chain. What this receptor recognizes is not known. A clone one base away is much larger, so this may be a read error. CDR1 and CDR2 were assigned from the germline V gene as SNHLY and FYNNEI. V ends up 5 bases short and J 7 bases short, with an unmatched junction base count of 11. From cysteine to phenylalanine, the CDR3 is 15 amino acids long. The sequence is cut down to CDR3 DNA, 45 bases in frame from base 1. The data were taken from a study of T cells in AML relapse after transplant (dated by TCRdb to the late 2010s). A note on the overall study: Remission controls were clinically matched patients who maintained long-term complete remission with more than 3 years of follow-up. This retrospective study examined inhibitory receptor expression and TCR repertoires of bone marrow T cells in patients who received allogeneic HSCT for myeloid malignancy. The remission samples were bone marrow taken about 1 year after HSCT from patients who stayed in complete remission. Study-wide conclusions, independent of this receptor: TCR repertoire comparisons were based on very few samples, with only a few individuals included per group for unsorted bone marrow.

Libraries were constructed by PCR. Instead of multiplex PCR, a modified RACE PCR protocol was used to amplify TCR alpha and beta chains from RNA. Libraries were sequenced on an Illumina MiSeq, and raw reads were demultiplexed according to sample-specific barcode combinations. From the authors' description of their analysis: TCR clonotypes were identified from the sequencing reads using MiXCR software. TCRdb itself trimmed the public reads at Q25 with fastp, ran MiXCR and retained productive beta chains. Rows matching on CDR3 protein sequence are summarized as one entry with the most common DNA and genes. The V and J calls were not made by the authors but by TCRdb's processing. Here the sample has some 3,500 distinct CDR3 sequences; roughly a tenth occur a single time. Of the sample, roughly 32% is held by the ten largest clones.

The specimen comprised bone marrow, either the whole sample or a sorted T cell fraction (not recorded which), sampled in complete remission. This TCR came from a human donor who had a stem cell transplant for acute myeloid leukemia. Donor T cells from the graft may be present among the T cells after a transplant. Recombination connected TRBV2 to TRBJ2-7, and 10 junctional nucleotides match TRBD1. The DNA sequence reads TGTGCCAGCAGTACCGACAGGGGGCCATACAATGAGCAGTACTTC. The encoded protein is CASSTDRGPYNEQYF.